This T cell receptor beta chain emerged from a study of blood T cell repertoires in COVID-19. Before being deemed recovered, Cohort 3 donors had two negative PCRs, clearance, or symptom resolution. Per the germline V gene, CDR1 is ENHRY and CDR2 is SYGVKD. The CDR3 runs to 15 residues. V was pared by 6 bases and J by 8 bases, with 11 bases of the junction left unmatched. Clones were sequenced by immunoSEQ multiplex PCR, and TCRdb holds only the in-frame ones, with some missing. The data contain approximately 300,000 clones, about 90% of them singletons. What was sequenced was PBMCs or T cells enriched from blood (not recorded which). This TCR derives from a woman in her twenties or thirties who had recovered from COVID-19. This chain connects TRBV10-3 to TRBJ1-4; 8 bases are a match to TRBD1. In DNA form, the CDR3 reads TGTGCCATCAGCGACGACAGGGGCCGGTACGAAAAACTGTTTTTT. It is translated as CAISDDRGRYEKLFF.